The clone carrying this T cell receptor (beta chain) has only one observation. No antigen is known for it. The sample belongs to a study of Ad26.COV2.S vaccination and SARS-CoV-2 variants. Trimming took 3 bases from V and 0 from J, leaving 12 bases between them. This CDR3 region has 15 residues. Germline-derived CDR1 and CDR2 are LNHDA and SQIVND (reference sequence). Study-level results: Marked by substantial breadth, spike-specific CD8+ and CD4+ T cell responses were reportedly seen after vaccination. While placebo recipients had lower spike-specific TCR breadth, vaccine recipients had more. Possibly, TCR breadth and depth analyses underestimated total T cell responses.

The assay was immunoSEQ multiplex PCR, and TCRdb's table has in-frame clones only and misses some. The sample consists of roughly 100,000 clones, around three quarters of them appearing once. The chain employs TRBV19 and TRBJ2-7; possibly TRBD1 or TRBD2 for D (5 bases each). Sequences were derived from peripheral blood, sampled after recovery from COVID-19. The TCR was taken from a human donor who had recovered from COVID-19. CDR3 in amino acids: CASSIPGTPSYEQYF. The CDR3 nucleotides are TGTGCCAGTAGTATCCCCGGGACGCCCTCCTACGAGCAGTACTTC.